Included here is one TCR beta chain sequence, with context. Here immunoSEQ multiplex PCR was the method, and the copy in TCRdb shows in-frame clones only, minus some. The sample holds 75,000 to 90,000 clones; roughly nine tenths are singletons and the top ten take roughly 21%. The data were obtained in a study of control samples from healthy donors and cancer patients. This sequence originates from a man younger than 45 in good health. The source material was blood.

This CDR3 reads CASSEDRGSWDTQYF. The CDR3, as DNA: TGTGCCAGCAGTGAAGACAGGGGGTCCTGGGATACGCAGTATTTT. The rearrangement joins TRBV2 to TRBJ2-3, with 8 bases fitting TRBD1. The V segment lost 1 base and the J segment 6 bases; nucleotides outside the gene matches: 6. The CDR3 is 15 amino acids. Germline loops: CDR1 SNHLY, CDR2 FYNNEI.